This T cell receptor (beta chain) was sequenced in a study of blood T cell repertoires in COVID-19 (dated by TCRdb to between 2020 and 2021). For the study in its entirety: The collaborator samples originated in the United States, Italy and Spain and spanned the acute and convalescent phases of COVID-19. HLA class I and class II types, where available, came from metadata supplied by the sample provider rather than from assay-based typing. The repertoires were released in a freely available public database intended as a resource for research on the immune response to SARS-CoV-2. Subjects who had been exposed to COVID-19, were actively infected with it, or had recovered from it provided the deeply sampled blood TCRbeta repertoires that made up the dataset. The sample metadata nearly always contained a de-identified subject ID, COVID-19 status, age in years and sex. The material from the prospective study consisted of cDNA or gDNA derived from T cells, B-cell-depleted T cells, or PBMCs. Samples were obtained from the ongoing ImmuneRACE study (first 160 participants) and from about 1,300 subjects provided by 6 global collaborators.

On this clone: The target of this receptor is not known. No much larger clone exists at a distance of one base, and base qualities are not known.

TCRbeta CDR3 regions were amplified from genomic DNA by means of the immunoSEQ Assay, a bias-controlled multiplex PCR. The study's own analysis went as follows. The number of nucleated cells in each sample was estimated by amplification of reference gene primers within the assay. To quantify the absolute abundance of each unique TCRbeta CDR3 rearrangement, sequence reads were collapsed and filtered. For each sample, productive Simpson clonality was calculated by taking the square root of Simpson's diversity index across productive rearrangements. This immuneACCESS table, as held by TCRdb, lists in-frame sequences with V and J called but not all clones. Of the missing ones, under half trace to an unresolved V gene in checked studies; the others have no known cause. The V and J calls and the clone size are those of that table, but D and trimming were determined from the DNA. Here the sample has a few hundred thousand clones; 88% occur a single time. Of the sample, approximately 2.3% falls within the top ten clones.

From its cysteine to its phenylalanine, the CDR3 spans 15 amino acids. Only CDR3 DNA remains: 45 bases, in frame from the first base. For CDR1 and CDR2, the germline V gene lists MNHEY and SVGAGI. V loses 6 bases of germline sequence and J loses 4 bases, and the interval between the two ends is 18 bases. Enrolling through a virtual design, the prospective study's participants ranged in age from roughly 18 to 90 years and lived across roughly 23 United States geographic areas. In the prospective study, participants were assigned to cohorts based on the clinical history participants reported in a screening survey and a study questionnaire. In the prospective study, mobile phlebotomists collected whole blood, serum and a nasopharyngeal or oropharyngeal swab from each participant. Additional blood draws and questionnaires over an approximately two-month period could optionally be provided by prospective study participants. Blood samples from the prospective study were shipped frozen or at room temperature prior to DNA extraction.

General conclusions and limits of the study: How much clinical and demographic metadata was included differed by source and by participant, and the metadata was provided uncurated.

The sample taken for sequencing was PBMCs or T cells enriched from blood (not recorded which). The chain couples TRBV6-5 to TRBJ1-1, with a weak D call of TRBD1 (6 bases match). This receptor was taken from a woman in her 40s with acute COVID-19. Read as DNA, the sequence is TGTGCCAGCAGCCCCCCAACAGGGTGGGGCACTGAAGCTTTCTTT. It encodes CASSPPTGWGTEAFF.